The clone carrying this T cell receptor beta chain has a count of ten or more. This record belongs to a study of blood T cell repertoires in COVID-19. The germline V and J ends were trimmed by 1 base and 10 bases, with 7 bases remaining between them. CDR3 size: 11 residues. CDR1 and CDR2 from the germline V gene are DFQATT and SNEGSKA (reference sequence). Some clones are missing from TCRdb's copy, which holds only in-frame ones; the method was immunoSEQ multiplex PCR. Here the sample spans about 200,000 clones, about 84% being singletons. The chain uses TRBV20-1 and TRBJ1-4; D ambiguous. Sequenced input: PBMCs or T cells enriched from blood (not recorded which). The clonotype originates from a woman between 35 and 50 years old with acute COVID-19. The CDR3 protein is CSARGRVKLFF. In DNA, the CDR3 is TGCAGTGCTAGAGGGAGGGTAAAACTGTTTTTT.